The clone carrying this T cell receptor (beta chain) has more than one count but fewer than ten. The sample comes from a study of blood T cell repertoires in COVID-19. The wider study: The United States, Italy and Spain supplied acute and convalescent COVID-19 samples. Nucleic acid was either cDNA or gDNA, and it came from T cells, B-cell-depleted T cells, or PBMCs.

Trimming removed 0 bases from V and 2 bases from J, with 23 bases in between. CDR3 length equals 19 residues. Per germline, CDR1 SGHDN and CDR2 FVKESK. In the source study's methods: From reference gene primer amplification, estimates of nucleated cell counts were derived. TCRdb's copy holds only in-frame clones and misses some; the assay was immunoSEQ multiplex PCR. Clone size and the V and J calls come from that table; the DNA yielded D and trimming. The sample includes about 110,000 clones, roughly 84% of them seen just once. The specimen sequenced was peripheral blood. The V and J genes are TRBV14 and TRBJ2-7; possible D gene TRBD1, 6 bases. This TCR was recovered from a woman aged 70 to 79 with acute or convalescent COVID-19. CDR3 in DNA: TGTGCCAGCAGCCAAGATTACCGTGTTGCGGCAGGGGTTACCTACGAGCAGTACTTC. Its protein product is CASSQDYRVAAGVTYEQYF.